A selection of T cell receptor beta chains follows, all from one sample in a study of T-cell memory formation after mild COVID-19. TCRdb independently ran MiXCR on the 5' RACE reads; one entry per CDR3 protein. This sample has about 68,000 distinct CDR3 sequences; 16% occur once, and the top ten carry under 35%. Sequencing was performed on PBMCs or a T cell subset sorted from them (not recorded which). Receptors were obtained from an adult woman who had mild COVID-19 (a few samples of this study predate the infection). Cell type and time point are not known. The conserved cysteine and the conserved F or W are not part of the CDR3 here.

v_gene	j_gene	CDR3aa
TRBV25-1	TRBJ2-5	ASSEGSLETQY
TRBV27	TRBJ1-5	ASRTGGSNQPQH
TRBV4-1	TRBJ2-6	ASSQGTGHLGANVLT
TRBV6-5	TRBJ2-7	ASSPGAYEQY
TRBV3-1	TRBJ2-7	ASSRWTGVSYEQY
TRBV12-3/TRBV12-4	TRBJ1-2	ASSFDRGLDGYT
TRBV5-1	TRBJ2-7	ASSLVGSGNEQY
TRBV10-3	TRBJ2-6	AISESKSPGPSDVLT
TRBV6-5	TRBJ2-3	ASSFGGRSTDTQY
TRBV29-1	TRBJ2-1	SVMPGFGGAYNEQF
TRBV7-9	TRBJ2-7	ASRGGVVGTDPYEQY
TRBV20-1	TRBJ2-1	SARDPSGGYNEQF
TRBV14	TRBJ2-7	ASSQGGPGQGPSYEQY
TRBV5-6	TRBJ2-1	ASSLAGWTSGEGEQF
TRBV5-1	TRBJ2-1	ASSLVAGTRDNEQF
TRBV27	TRBJ2-5	ASSSHPGQQETQY